These 23 T cell receptor beta chains came from one sample sequenced in a study of blood T cell repertoires in COVID-19. The data were produced by immunoSEQ multiplex PCR, yet TCRdb's version contains in-frame clones alone and is incomplete. The sample carries roughly 160,000 clones, roughly 90% recorded once. What was sequenced was peripheral blood. These receptors originate from a man aged 18 to 29 with acute or convalescent COVID-19.

The chain combines TRBV21-1 with TRBJ2-3; no check of the table's D call, TRBD1, against the DNA was made. TRBV21-1 is termed a pseudogene. The CDR3 runs to 13 residues. In DNA form, the CDR3 reads TGTGCCAGCACCTACCAGGGCGCAGATACGCAGTATTTT. It encodes CASTYQGADTQYF.

The V gene is TRBV24-1, the J gene TRBJ2-1; D is unresolved. From germline, CDR1 is KGHDR and CDR2 SFDVKD. With 4 bases removed from V and 0 bases from J, the gap between germline ends came to 18 bases. This CDR3 is built from 18 residues. In DNA form, the CDR3 reads TGTGCCACCAGTGACCGTTGGGCCAACCACAGCTCCTACAATGAGCAGTTCTTC. Its protein is CATSDRWANHSSYNEQFF.

V gene TRBV6-5 combines with J gene TRBJ1-2; 12 nucleotides match TRBD1. The V gene's germline CDR1 is MNHEY and CDR2 SVGAGI. This CDR3 spans 16 amino acids. Trimming removed 4 bases from V and 7 bases from J; junction bases left unmatched: 10. This CDR3 is CASSSSGTGGLGGYTF. CDR3 DNA sequence: TGTGCCAGCAGTTCCTCCGGGACAGGGGGCTTGGGTGGCTACACCTTC.

The chain employs TRBV14 and TRBJ2-5; 8 nucleotides match TRBD2. The CDR3 has 15 amino acids. V shed 6 bases and J 6 bases; nucleotides not matched to a gene: 12. The germline CDR1 and CDR2 sequences are SGHDN and FVKESK. The CDR3 DNA is TGTGCCAGCAGTCCGGGAGGGGCCTTAAAGAAGACCCAGTACTTC. Translating it yields CASSPGGALKKTQYF.

The chain couples TRBV10-1 to TRBJ2-5; the D gene is possibly TRBD1 (5 bases). Trimming stripped 3 bases from V and 3 bases from J, with 5 bases between. The CDR3 runs to 12 residues. The V gene's germline CDR1 is WNHNN and CDR2 SYGVQD (reference sequence). The CDR3 is CASSDREETQYF. In DNA form, the CDR3 reads TGCGCCAGCAGTGACAGGGAAGAGACCCAGTACTTC.

The chain uses TRBV25-1 and TRBJ2-1, with 8 positions matching TRBD2. Germline-derived CDR1 and CDR2 are MGHDK and SYGVNS. The J segment lost 6 bases and the V segment lost 2 bases, leaving 12 bases of the junction unmatched. This CDR3 has 17 amino acids. This chain's CDR3 is CASSEGLLGGGPNEQFF. The CDR3 DNA reads TGTGCCAGCAGTGAAGGGTTACTCGGCGGGGGGCCCAATGAGCAGTTCTTC.

CDR3 sequence reads: CASSEGHLNTGELFF. In DNA form, the CDR3 reads TGTGCCAGCAGCGAGGGACATCTAAACACCGGGGAGCTGTTTTTT. V is TRBV5-4 and J is TRBJ2-2; D perhaps matches TRBD1 (6 bases). CDR1 SGHNT and CDR2 YYREEE come from the germline V gene (reference sequence). Trimming shortened V by 4 bases and J by 2 bases, and 12 bases separated the two germline ends. The CDR3 length is 15 residues.

On this clone itself: This sample includes further DNA sequences coding for the same CDR3. The chain links TRBV18 to TRBJ1-1; 8 bases agree with TRBD1. CDR3 length: 14 residues. V was clipped by 2 bases and J by 1 base; unmatched bases: 0. CDR1 KGHSH and CDR2 LQKENI come from the germline V gene. The CDR3 bases are TGTGCCAGCTCACCAGGACAGGGGAACACTGAAGCTTTCTTT. It yields the protein CASSPGQGNTEAFF.

V gene TRBV6-2 or TRBV6-3 combines with J gene TRBJ1-2; D is ambiguous. The germline V gene encodes CDR1 MNHEY and CDR2 SVGEGT. V dropped 2 bases and J dropped 4 bases, with 11 bases sitting between them. CDR3 length: 14 residues. The CDR3 here is CASSYHDNFYGYTF. In nucleotides, the CDR3 is TGTGCCAGCAGTTACCATGACAATTTCTATGGCTACACCTTC.

This clone has just a few counts. The CDR3 sequence is CASSLDRTNYGYTF. CDR3 DNA sequence: TGCGCCAGCAGCTTGGACAGGACCAACTATGGCTACACCTTC. J is TRBJ1-2 and V is TRBV5-1; D perhaps matches TRBD1 (5 bases). The V gene lost 0 bases and the J gene lost 2 bases, with 8 bases spanning the gap. The CDR3 runs to 14 residues. CDR1 and CDR2 (germline): SGHRS, YFSETQ.

The chain employs TRBV6-2 or TRBV6-3 and TRBJ1-1; D is unresolved. The CDR3 contains 16 residues. The V gene's germline CDR1 is MNHEY and CDR2 SVGEGT. Trimming took off 6 bases at V and 0 bases at J, with 17 bases between the two ends. The CDR3: CASSAGVSGLNTEAFF. Here the CDR3 DNA reads TGTGCCAGCAGCGCCGGTGTATCAGGTCTGAACACTGAAGCTTTCTTT.

The chain joins TRBV5-6 to TRBJ1-5; TRBD1 is a possible D gene (5 bases). Germline V gene data show CDR1 as SGHDT and CDR2 as YYEEEE. There are 14 residues in the CDR3. V was pared by 8 bases and J by 2 bases, with 14 bases between. The CDR3: CASHLGLGNQPQHF. The CDR3 coding sequence is TGTGCCAGTCATCTGGGACTCGGCAATCAGCCCCAGCATTTT.

The CDR3 here is CAWSPKNQGTKNTEAFF. For the CDR3, the DNA is TGTGCCTGGAGTCCGAAAAATCAGGGCACGAAGAACACTGAAGCTTTCTTT. The chain couples TRBV30 to TRBJ1-1, with TRBD1 as a possible D gene (5 bases). V was shortened by 2 bases and J by 1 base, with 20 bases between the two germline ends. The CDR3 length is 17 residues. Looked up from germline, CDR1 is GTSNPN and CDR2 is SVGIG (reference sequence). The full variable domain, completed using reference TRBV30 and TRBJ1-1, is SQTIHQWPATLVQPVGSPLSLECTVEGTSNPNLYWYRQAAGRGLQLLFYSVGIGQISSEVPQNLSASRPQDRQFILSSKKLLLSDSGFYLCAWSPKNQGTKNTEAFFGQGTRLTVV.

V and J are TRBV5-1 and TRBJ2-1, with a tentative D call TRBD2 (5 bases). The ends were cut back, 5 bases at V and 5 bases at J, with 17 bases in the middle. This CDR3 is built from 15 residues. The germline gives CDR1 SGHRS, CDR2 YFSETQ. The CDR3 sequence: CASSYRNGGDNEQFF. The CDR3 nucleotides read TGCGCCAGCAGTTACCGGAACGGAGGAGACAATGAGCAGTTCTTC.

This sequence joins TRBV14 and TRBJ1-1, with 10 bases that match TRBD1. In germline, CDR1 is SGHDN, CDR2 FVKESK. There are 16 residues in the CDR3. J gave up 1 base and V 4 bases, and 6 bases lay outside the gene matches. As DNA, the CDR3 is TGTGCCAGCAGCCTCCGGACAGGGGGAGGGAACACTGAAGCTTTCTTT. The encoded protein is CASSLRTGGGNTEAFF.

The chain has TRBV21-1 and TRBJ2-2; TRBD1 was called by the table and not checked on the DNA. TRBV21-1 is listed as a pseudogene. The CDR3 covers 18 residues. The CDR3 nucleotides are TGTGCCAGCAGCAAAAAGGACAGTGAGTATGCCGATACCGGGGAGCTGTTTTTT. Protein sequence: CASSKKDSEYADTGELFF.

V gene TRBV19 combines with J gene TRBJ2-5; 7 nucleotides line up with TRBD2. CDR3 size: 13 residues. J was trimmed by 5 bases and V by 4 bases; bases with no gene match: 4. Germline CDR1 and CDR2: LNHDA and SQIVND (reference sequence). The CDR3 protein is CASSKVGGETQYF. The CDR3 DNA follows: TGTGCCAGTAGTAAGGTGGGAGGGGAGACCCAGTACTTC.

V usage is TRBV5-8 and J usage is TRBJ2-1; D not certain. This CDR3 is built from 18 residues. Germline V gene lookup returns CDR1 SGHTS and CDR2 YDEGEE. Trimming cost V 0 bases and J 6 bases, with 22 bases left between them. For the CDR3, the DNA is TGTGCCAGCAGCTTGGTTATATCTAGTCAATTCCCGGGCAATGAGCAGTTCTTC. Its protein is CASSLVISSQFPGNEQFF.

The J gene is TRBJ1-2, the V gene TRBV7-2, with D tentatively TRBD1 (5 bases). Germline CDR1 reads SGHTA; CDR2 reads FQGNSA. The ends were cut back, 4 bases at V and 4 bases at J, with 19 bases in the middle. The CDR3 runs to 16 residues. In DNA form, the CDR3 reads TGTGCCAGCAGCTCTCAAGGGGAGGCCTCGATCTATGGCTACACCTTC. This codes for CASSSQGEASIYGYTF.

The chain employs TRBV5-1 and TRBJ2-1; 7 bases map to TRBD1. In germline, CDR1 is SGHRS, CDR2 YFSETQ. The CDR3 loop spans 14 amino acids. V trimming: 4 bases; J trimming: 4 bases; junction bases outside the gene matches: 5. CDR3 coding DNA: TGCGCCAGCAGCCCTGGGACAGAGTACAATGAGCAGTTCTTC. Translation gives CASSPGTEYNEQFF.

The chain couples TRBV4-2 to TRBJ2-2; 8 nucleotides agree with TRBD1. The CDR3 sequence is 17 residues long. The trim removed 2 bases at V and 4 bases at J, leaving 9 bases unmatched. From germline, CDR1 is LGHNA and CDR2 YNFKEQ. DNA of the CDR3: TGTGCCAGCAGCCAACCATCCGGGACAGGTTTCACCGGGGAGCTGTTTTTT. It is translated as CASSQPSGTGFTGELFF.

This clone has a handful of counts. The V and J genes are TRBV9 and TRBJ1-2; no clear D gene. This CDR3 region has 16 residues. V was shortened by 4 bases and J by 7 bases, with 23 bases between the two germline ends. Germline CDR1 SGDLS, CDR2 YYNGEE. CDR3 nucleotide sequence: TGTGCCAGCAGCTCGAGGCATATGACTCAAACGGGTGGCTACACCTTC. It encodes CASSSRHMTQTGGYTF.

The chain joins TRBV2 to TRBJ1-2, with 10 bases that match TRBD1. This CDR3 comprises 15 residues. CDR1 and CDR2 from the germline V gene are SNHLY and FYNNEI. Trimming at V came to 7 bases and at J to 4 bases, leaving 9 bases not matched to a gene. The CDR3 nucleotides read TGTGCCAGCAAGCCCGACAGGGGGCGAGGCTATGGCTACACCTTC. Residues: CASKPDRGRGYGYTF.